The 14 T cell receptor beta chains given below trace back to one sample, sequenced in a study of T cells after yellow fever vaccination. TCRdb passed the 5' RACE reads through MiXCR, listing each CDR3 protein once. The data hold 170,000 or so distinct CDR3 sequences, with over 7% observed a single time. This sample comprised CD8+ T cells sorted from PBMCs, obtained 45 days after the yellow fever booster vaccination. Receptors originate from a young man who received the YFV17D yellow fever vaccine.

J is TRBJ1-1 and V is TRBV7-9; 9 bases agree with TRBD1. Germline V CDR1 and CDR2: SEHNR, FQNEAQ (reference sequence). This CDR3 has 17 amino acids. The junction had 9 bases not matched to a gene; V was cut back by 4 bases and J by 0 bases. Written as DNA, the CDR3 is TGTGCCAGCAGCTCTAATGCAGGGACAGGGATGAACACTGAAGCTTTCTTT. Translated: CASSSNAGTGMNTEAFF.

This clonotype has only a few counts. The rearrangement joins TRBV20-1 to TRBJ1-1; D is uncertain. There are 13 residues in the CDR3. CDR1 and CDR2 (germline): DFQATT, SNEGSKA (reference sequence). V was pared by 1 base and J by 2 bases, with 8 bases between. CDR3 loop: CSARAPGNTEAFF. CDR3 sequence (DNA): TGCAGTGCTAGAGCCCCAGGAAACACTGAAGCTTTCTTT.

This clonotype was detected a few times. The chain uses TRBV7-9 and TRBJ2-7; no reliable D call. Germline V gene sequence: CDR1 SEHNR, CDR2 FQNEAQ (reference sequence). This CDR3 spans 13 amino acids. Deletions cut 4 bases from V and 0 bases from J, with 7 bases between. The CDR3 is CASSSGFSYEQYV. CDR3 sequence (DNA): TGTGCCAGCAGCTCAGGTTTCTCCTACGAGCAGTACGTC.

Ten or more counts support this clonotype. The chain has TRBV10-3 and TRBJ2-1, with D unresolved. The V end lost 10 bases, the J end lost 7 bases, and 11 bases lay between the germline ends. The CDR3 totals 11 residues. Germline V gene sequence: CDR1 ENHRY, CDR2 SYGVKD. The CDR3 sequence is CATDHENEQFF. The CDR3 nucleotides are TGTGCCACGGACCACGAGAATGAGCAGTTCTTC.

The rearrangement joins TRBV5-1 to TRBJ2-7; D may be TRBD1 or TRBD2 (6 bases each). V shed 3 bases and J shed 4 bases, with 20 bases lying between them. CDR3 length: 16 amino acids. From germline, CDR1 is SGHRS and CDR2 YFSETQ. The CDR3 protein is CASSYLGGDGGYEQYF. For the CDR3, the DNA is TGCGCCAGCAGCTATCTCGGGGGCGATGGGGGTTACGAGCAGTACTTC.

This rearrangement joins TRBV11-2 to TRBJ2-5; D is perhaps TRBD1 (6 bases). This CDR3 is built from 14 residues. Germline CDR1 and CDR2: SGHAT and FQNNGV. Trimming left V 0 bases short and J 1 base short, with 6 bases between. This CDR3 reads CASSLEGAQETQYF. The CDR3 coding sequence is TGTGCCAGCAGCTTAGAGGGGGCCCAAGAGACCCAGTACTTC.

This clonotype was counted a few times. The chain combines TRBV27 with TRBJ2-7; no reliable D call. Germline assignment: CDR1 MNHEY and CDR2 SMNVEV (reference sequence). V shed 3 bases and J shed 7 bases, with 16 bases lying between them. The length of the CDR3 is 14 residues. In nucleotides, the CDR3 is TGTGCCAGCAGTTTCGAGTCACGGGCTTGGGAGCAGTACTTC. Translation gives CASSFESRAWEQYF.

This clonotype was detected only a few times. The chain's CDR3 is CASTPSGGAVWETQYF. Here the CDR3 DNA reads TGTGCCAGTACCCCCTCCGGGGGGGCCGTGTGGGAGACCCAGTACTTC. The chain employs TRBV19 and TRBJ2-5, with TRBD2 matching over 8 bases. The trim removed 7 bases at V and 5 bases at J, leaving 15 bases unmatched. The CDR3 is made up of 16 amino acids. Germline values: CDR1 LNHDA, CDR2 SQIVND (reference sequence).

This clonotype has a handful of counts. Sequence at one end of the junction differs from germline and may be a read error. The genes are TRBV7-7 and TRBJ2-1; 9 bases are a match to TRBD2. The CDR3 length is 15 residues. Germline loops: CDR1 SSHAT, CDR2 FNYEAQ (reference sequence). The CDR3 reads CASSFYLAGYNEQFF. The CDR3 bases are TGTGCTAGCAGCTTTTATCTAGCGGGGTACAATGAGCAGTTCTTC.

This clonotype was detected only a few times. The chain combines TRBV5-1 with TRBJ1-1, with a weak D call TRBD1 (5 bases). Germline-derived CDR1 and CDR2 are SGHRS and YFSETQ. V gave up 4 bases and J gave up 0 bases, with 10 bases separating them. The CDR3 runs 14 residues. Here the CDR3 reads CASSVSGLNTEAFF. In nucleotides, the CDR3 is TGCGCCAGCAGCGTATCAGGGCTGAACACTGAAGCTTTCTTT.

The chain has TRBV29-1 and TRBJ1-2, with D possibly matching TRBD1 (5 bases). The V end lost 4 bases, the J end lost 4 bases, and 7 bases lay between the germline ends. The CDR3 runs 11 residues. CDR1 and CDR2 from the germline V gene are SQVTM and ANQGSEA. CDR3: CSVATAYGYTF. Here the CDR3 DNA reads TGCAGCGTTGCGACAGCCTATGGCTACACCTTC.

The gene calls are TRBV5-4 and TRBJ2-3; 7 bases fit TRBD1. CDR3 length equals 16 residues. Germline V CDR1 and CDR2: SGHNT, YYREEE (reference sequence). V lost 4 bases to trimming and J lost 2 bases; unmatched junction nucleotides: 10. This CDR3 is CASSVPYRGVTDTQYF. The CDR3 DNA reads as TGTGCCAGCAGCGTCCCATACAGGGGTGTCACAGATACGCAGTATTTT.

This chain joins TRBV12-3 or TRBV12-4 and TRBJ2-2, with TRBD2 matching over 8 bases. This CDR3 is built from 14 residues. V was pared by 7 bases and J by 7 bases, with 8 bases of the junction left unmatched. CDR3 in amino acids: CASNPPGGGGELFF. The CDR3 nucleotides are TGTGCCAGCAACCCCCCGGGGGGGGGCGGGGAGCTGTTTTTT.

There are a few counts of this clonotype. This chain connects TRBV2 to TRBJ2-7; D is perhaps TRBD1 or TRBD2 (5 bases each). Trimming left V 5 bases short and J 12 bases short, with 20 bases between. CDR1 SNHLY and CDR2 FYNNEI come from the germline V gene. There are 13 residues in the CDR3. The CDR3, as DNA: TGTGCCAGCAGTCCCCGGGGCCCGGCGAAGCGGTACTTC. Translating gives CASSPRGPAKRYF.